This T cell receptor (beta chain) is drawn from a study of shared clonotypes between healthy human individuals. Overall study findings and caveats: Memory subsets had estimated richness that was generally smaller than that of naive subsets.

Remarks on this clone: Its specificity is unknown.

Naive CD8 cells comprised CD45RO-negative, CCR7-positively selected cells, excluding terminally differentiated effector memory CD45RA+ cells. The V end lost 1 base, the J end lost 2 bases, and 14 bases lay between the germline ends. The CDR3 loop spans 17 amino acids. Germline V gene lookup returns CDR1 SGHTA and CDR2 FQGNSA. The authors' processing: ImmunoSEQ yielded junction-only sequences lacking quality scores, so filtering differed. This table comes from immunoSEQ multiplex PCR, and its TCRdb copy is limited to in-frame clones, with some not included. Clone size and the V and J calls come from that table; the DNA yielded D and trimming. This repertoire shows over 2 million clones, approximately 94% found once; its top ten account for 0.9% to 1.4%.

V and J are TRBV7-2 and TRBJ2-2, with TRBD1 as a possible D gene (5 bases). Specimen: naive CD8+ T cells sorted from blood. The sequence derives from a young man in good health. The CDR3 nucleotides read TGTGCCAGCAGCTTAGACGGTGTGCAGGGTAACACCGGGGAGCTGTTTTTT. Translating it yields CASSLDGVQGNTGELFF.